The subject of this entry is one T cell receptor (beta chain). Its specificity is not known. This entry belongs to a study of cytomegalovirus exposure and HLA in healthy donors. Notes on the study in general: It was about 150 TCR beta chains that were listed as cytomegalovirus-associated. Researchers reported that three CMV-associated chains were confirmed in vitro as CMV antigen-specific. The classifier reportedly diagnosed cytomegalovirus status with high specificity and sensitivity.

CDR1 and CDR2 from the germline V gene are SGDLS and YYNGEE. The J segment lost 0 bases and the V segment lost 3 bases, leaving 4 bases of the junction unmatched. The CDR3 totals 16 residues. The repertoire was sequenced with immunoSEQ multiplex PCR; TCRdb's copy has only in-frame clones and lacks some. Here the sample spans some 170,000 clones, approximately 86% being singletons. The donors formed part of the 120-subject validation cohort, distinct from the 666-subject first cohort. The chain combines TRBV9 with TRBJ2-3, with 10 bases that match TRBD2. The receptor was derived from a man between 18 and 29 years old in good health and CMV-seropositive. Sequenced material: PBMCs. The CDR3 sequence is CASSARLAGSTDTQYF. Here the CDR3 DNA reads TGTGCCAGCAGCGCCCGACTAGCGGGTAGCACAGATACGCAGTATTTT.